The entry that follows covers one TCR beta chain sequence. This clone has a handful of counts. This receptor's antigen is unknown. No much larger clonotype is one base removed from it; base qualities were not supplied. This sample was included in a study of OX40 agonist ivuxolimab in advanced cancers. As for the study more broadly: Ivuxolimab was an agonistic, fully human IgG2 monoclonal antibody directed against OX40 (CD134), a costimulatory receptor. Intravenous ivuxolimab was administered to patients every 2 weeks at six dose levels: 0.01, 0.1, 0.3, 1.5, 3 and 10 mg/kg. Of the approximately 54 patients in dose escalation, about 20 had hepatocellular carcinoma, some 15 had melanoma, 9 had renal cell carcinoma and 9 had head and neck cancer. In the dose-escalation cohort, more than 75% of patients were male, and the mean age was approximately 60 years, with a range of 23 to 79. Patients were allowed to have had prior anti-PD-1, anti-PD-L1 or anti-CTLA-4 therapy, and roughly 40% of the dose-escalation patients had previously received checkpoint inhibitors. Partial responses were achieved by three dose-escalation patients, of whom one had hepatocellular carcinoma and two had cutaneous melanoma. The purpose of peripheral TCRbeta sequencing was to test whether ivuxolimab changed TCR sequence diversity and led to clonal T-cell expansion. The paper covers the monotherapy dose-escalation part of the phase I ivuxolimab trial, which included N = 52 patients. General findings and caveats noted by the study authors: The antigen specificity of the peripheral T cells that underwent clonal expansion was not determined. After ivuxolimab, more expanded clones were found on average in CD8+ T cells than in CD4+ T cells. In the 0.1-3.0 mg/kg groups, partial responders had among the lowest normalized peripheral clonal expansion, particularly in CD8+ T cells. At doses of 0.1 to 3.0 mg/kg, clonal expansion of both CD4+ and CD8+ blood T cells was observed from baseline to week 6. Low levels of normalized T-cell clonal expansion were also seen in some patients who did not respond.

For sequencing of the TCRbeta CDR3 region, genomic DNA was extracted from the sorted cells. The immunoSEQ Assay was used to sequence the TCRbeta CDR3 regions. This is the immuneACCESS table as TCRdb keeps it, with only in-frame sequences that have V and J called. A part of the clones is gone; compared with another copy, unresolved V genes explain less than half, and the rest is unexplained. The sample table contains fewer than 100,000 clones; only one count was recorded for approximately 91% of them. The ten largest clones take up around 0.35% of the sample. At the junction V is shortened by 0 bases and J by 4 bases; bases outside the gene matches: 6. CDR1 MGHDK and CDR2 SYGVNS are derived from the germline V gene. The CDR3 numbers 15 residues from cysteine through phenylalanine. Just the 45-base CDR3 DNA is kept, in frame starting at base 1. The trial excluded patients who had a history of autoimmune disease or who were on systemic immunosuppression. In every dose cohort, peripheral blood was drawn for TCR sequencing at baseline, cycle 4 day 1, and cycle 7 day 1. The samples were taken from a phase I, first-in-human, multicenter, open-label dose-escalation trial of ivuxolimab. Adults with locally advanced or metastatic head and neck squamous cell, hepatocellular, melanoma or renal cell carcinoma were enrolled in the trial. Before TCR sequencing, CD4+ T cells and CD8+ T cells from peripheral blood were sorted into separate populations.

The sequence was collected from an adult with an advanced solid tumor such as melanoma, head and neck, liver or kidney cancer. The V and J genes are TRBV25-1 and TRBJ2-7, with 7 central nucleotides matching TRBD1. Sequences were derived from CD4+ or CD8+ T cells sorted from blood, sampled in a trial of the OX40 agonist ivuxolimab. The sequenced DNA: TGTGCCAGCAGTGAATATTCTACAGGGGCTTACGAGCAGTACTTC. Its amino acids are CASSEYSTGAYEQYF.